Sequencing of this T cell receptor beta chain was carried out in a study of control samples from healthy donors and cancer patients. The germline gives CDR1 SGHKS, CDR2 YYEKEE (reference sequence). This CDR3 region has 16 residues. The V and J ends lost 0 bases and 1 base respectively, with 12 bases between them. Sequenced by immunoSEQ multiplex PCR; TCRdb stores in-frame clones only, minus some. In the table there are around 120,000 clones, 88% of which are singletons. Sequences were obtained from blood. This chain uses TRBV5-5 with TRBJ2-3; perhaps TRBD1 as D (6 bases). The sequence was obtained from a man aged 35 to 55 in good health. The CDR3 nucleotides read TGTGCCAGCAGCTTGGTGGGGGCTAAAGGCACAGATACGCAGTATTTT. Translated: CASSLVGAKGTDTQYF.